Each of the 10 T cell receptor beta chains below was sequenced from the same sample in a study of T-cell reconstitution after alpha-beta-depleted transplantation in children. Library preparation (for TCRbeta) was performed with unique molecular identifiers. TCRdb re-called the PCR reads with MiXCR, one entry per CDR3 protein. Of about 200,000 distinct CDR3 sequences in the sample, around 7.7% are singletons; the top ten hold about 40%. The sample was PBMCs, mostly from graft donor cells, taken 360 days after TCRalphabeta/CD19-depleted stem cell transplant. The receptor source for this set is a male patient aged 2-15 years who had a stem cell transplant for acute myeloid leukemia, so the T cells may come from the graft donor.

This clonotype was seen more than once but under ten times. This CDR3 reads CSASRGTKNIQYF. For the CDR3, the DNA is TGCAGTGCCTCCCGGGGAACCAAAAACATTCAGTACTTC. The chain links TRBV20-1 to TRBJ2-4, with D possibly matching TRBD2 (5 bases). The germline V gene encodes CDR1 DFQATT and CDR2 SNEGSKA (reference sequence). This CDR3 comprises 13 residues. The ends were cut back, 6 bases at V and 2 bases at J, with 11 bases in the middle.

This clonotype turned up a few times. V and J are TRBV6-5 and TRBJ1-3; weak D call: TRBD1 (6 bases). The V end lost 2 bases, the J end lost 0 bases, and 11 bases lay between the germline ends. CDR1 and CDR2 from the germline V gene are MNHEY and SVGAGI. The CDR3 runs to 16 residues. The CDR3 DNA sequence: TGTGCCAGCAGTTACGACAGGTACAACTCTGGAAACACCATATATTTT. Protein product: CASSYDRYNSGNTIYF.

The CDR3 loop is CASSYGYGYTF. Here the CDR3 DNA reads TGTGCCAGCTCGTATGGCTATGGCTACACCTTC. The chain is built from TRBV12-3 or TRBV12-4 and TRBJ1-2; D remains unclear. V lost 8 bases, J lost 4 bases, and 8 bases lay in between. The CDR3 length is 11 residues.

This clonotype was recorded a few times. This rearrangement joins TRBV3-1 to TRBJ1-1; a weak D match, TRBD1 (6 bases). Deletions cut 4 bases from V and 9 bases from J, with 12 bases between. The CDR3 runs to 12 residues. The germline V gene encodes CDR1 LGHDT and CDR2 YNNKEL (reference sequence). CDR3 residues: CASSRDRLQAFF. In DNA form, the CDR3 reads TGTGCCAGCAGCCGCGACAGGTTACAAGCTTTCTTT.

The table lists this clonotype with a few counts. Compared with germline, one end of the junction differs, possibly owing to a read error. V is TRBV7-7 and J is TRBJ2-2, with D possibly matching TRBD2 (7 bases). CDR1 and CDR2 from the germline V gene are SSHAT and FNYEAQ (reference sequence). The CDR3 length is 15 residues. CDR3 residues: CASTPRGGADGELFF. The CDR3 nucleotides are TGTGCTAGCACTCCCAGGGGAGGGGCCGACGGGGAGCTGTTTTTT.

This clonotype was detected ten times or more. This chain joins TRBV5-1 and TRBJ1-5; D ambiguous. Trimming removed 1 base at V and 6 bases at J, with 5 bases between. The CDR3 has 12 residues. Germline V gives CDR1 SGHRS, CDR2 YFSETQ. CDR3 loop: CASSLTGQPQHF. The DNA of the CDR3 is TGCGCCAGCAGCTTGACGGGTCAGCCCCAGCATTTT.

The V call is TRBV4-2, the J call TRBJ2-1, with TRBD2 as a possible D gene (5 bases). CDR1 and CDR2 (germline): LGHNA, YNFKEQ. The CDR3 spans 18 residues. Trimming removed 4 bases from V and 4 bases from J, with 23 bases in between. This chain's CDR3 is CASSPGLVGGPGYNEQFF. The DNA of the CDR3 is TGTGCCAGCAGCCCCGGGCTCGTGGGCGGGCCGGGGTACAATGAGCAGTTCTTC.

The table lists this clonotype with a few counts. The rearrangement joins TRBV20-1 to TRBJ2-3; 11 positions agree with TRBD2. V was clipped by 6 bases and J by 1 base; unmatched bases: 9. The CDR3 extends over 16 amino acids. The V gene's germline CDR1 is DFQATT and CDR2 SNEGSKA (reference sequence). The CDR3 DNA reads TGCAGTGCGCAGTTAGCGGGAGGGCCGGGCACAGATACGCAGTATTTT. This codes for CSAQLAGGPGTDTQYF.

The chain combines TRBV29-1 with TRBJ2-3; D gene ambiguous. Deletions cut 8 bases from V and 4 bases from J, with 16 bases between. This CDR3 contains 13 residues. Germline V CDR1 and CDR2: SQVTM, ANQGSEA. CDR3 protein: CSSRTDPADTQYF. Written as DNA, the CDR3 is TGCAGCTCCCGGACCGACCCTGCAGATACGCAGTATTTT.

This sequence joins TRBV7-2 and TRBJ2-5; 11 nucleotides match TRBD2. V dropped 1 base and J dropped 2; count of bases not matched to a gene: 3. Looked up from germline, CDR1 is SGHTA and CDR2 is FQGNSA. The CDR3 is 16 residues long. The CDR3: CASSLGVAGGQETQYF. In nucleotides, the CDR3 is TGTGCCAGCAGCTTAGGTGTAGCGGGAGGGCAAGAGACCCAGTACTTC.